This T cell receptor (beta chain) derives from a study of somatic mutations in cytotoxic T cells in rheumatoid arthritis (dated by TCRdb to 2017 to 2019). Study-level background: Patient peripheral blood (30 ml EDTA) was drawn right after diagnosis and before any treatment started. Median age was essentially the same in the patient group and the control group. The study asked whether expanded CD8+ T-cell clones in newly diagnosed, untreated rheumatoid arthritis carry somatic mutations, and used TCRB deep sequencing to characterize clonality. Follow-up samples were collected after diagnosis while patients received immunosuppressive therapy such as methotrexate, hydroxychloroquine and sulfasalazine. Some T-cell populations stained with V beta antibodies were sorted by flow on a FACSAria II or Sony SH800 to nearly 100% purity, with sorted V beta1+ cells additionally subjected to TCRB sequencing. A total of 65 rheumatoid arthritis patients and roughly 18 healthy controls underwent TCRB deep sequencing. Results and caveats for the whole study, not just this receptor: It was unknown which antigens the expanded CD8+ clones targeted, and their absence from virus-specific databases did not exclude viral specificity. The slight TRBV07 underrepresentation in patients was not adjusted for multiple comparisons. Several identical CD8+ TCRB sequences were found in both blood and synovial fluid, and in about an eighth of the 65 patients the largest CD8+ clone exceeded 20% of CD8+ cells. CD8+ T-cell clonality did not differ significantly between rheumatoid arthritis patients and age-matched healthy controls. CD8+ clonality increased with age in patients (Spearman r of about 0.5) but not in healthy controls.

Genomic DNA underwent TCRB CDR3 sequencing using the immunoSEQ assay. The paper's processing steps were these. Published virus-specific TCRB sequences were compared with patient CD8+ clones larger than 1%, and only a few matches were found. Only productive TCRB rearrangements were included in the analyses. Clonality was calculated as a Shannon entropy-based productive clonality index, and a clone was defined by a unique TCRB CDR3 sequence. Repertoire overlap between two samples was calculated from the template counts of each clone relative to total templates per sample. Flow cytometry-measured V-gene usage correlated with V-gene usage from TCRB sequencing, with a Spearman r of less than 0.65. TCRdb provides this immuneACCESS table in a form limited to in-frame rearrangements. Some clones are lacking; in checked studies, under half of them reflect an unresolved V gene, and why the rest are absent is not known. For V, J and clone size, that table is used; D and trimming come from the DNA. Recorded for this sample are roughly 4,400 clones; 78% of them occurred a single time. 55% to 85% of the sample is in the top ten clones.

Worth noting for this clone: Its target antigen remains unknown. Per-base qualities were not stored, and no clone one base away is much larger.

CDR1 SGDLS and CDR2 YYNGEE were looked up in the germline V gene. The CDR3, cysteine through phenylalanine, is 16 amino acids long. Only the CDR3 DNA stays, 48 bases, in frame from base 1. V lost 1 base and J lost 4 bases; the stretch between them is 18 bases long. On an AutoMACS, CD4+ and CD8+ cells were isolated via positive magnetic bead selection, and their purity was verified by flow cytometry. Clonal expansions were first screened by flow cytometry with a TCR V beta antibody panel, then characterized by TCRB deep sequencing of sorted CD8+ fractions. Peripheral blood mononuclear cells were obtained using density gradient separation with Ficoll-Paque PLUS. DNA was extracted from CD4-enriched, CD8-enriched or PBMC samples with Nucleospin Tissue or Tissue XS kits and quantified with a Qubit 2.0 fluorometer.

Recombination joined TRBV9 with TRBJ2-7; the D gene cannot be named for sure. The input for sequencing was CD8+ T cells sorted from blood, taken at a follow-up visit. The receptor was isolated from a man aged 35 to 55 with rheumatoid arthritis. The DNA reads as follows: TGTGCCAGCAGCGTAATGGCAGGCGTTCTCCGTTACGAGCAGTACTTC. It codes for CASSVMAGVLRYEQYF.